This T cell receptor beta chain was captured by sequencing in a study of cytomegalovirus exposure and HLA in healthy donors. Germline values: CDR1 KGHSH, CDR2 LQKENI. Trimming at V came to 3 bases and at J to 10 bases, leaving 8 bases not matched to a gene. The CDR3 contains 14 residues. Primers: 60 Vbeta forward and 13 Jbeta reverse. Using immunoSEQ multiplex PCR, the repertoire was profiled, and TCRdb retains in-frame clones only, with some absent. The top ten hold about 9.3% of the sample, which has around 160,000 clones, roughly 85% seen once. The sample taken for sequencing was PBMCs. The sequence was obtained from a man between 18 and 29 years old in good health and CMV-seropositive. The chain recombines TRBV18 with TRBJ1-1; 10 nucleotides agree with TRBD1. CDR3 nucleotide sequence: TGTGCCAGCTCACCGACAGGGGGCGAATCTGTAGCTTTCTTT. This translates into CASSPTGGESVAFF.